At least ten counts were recorded for the clone carrying this TCR beta chain. These data belong to a study of blood T cell repertoires in COVID-19. Study overall: In each case, the material was cDNA or gDNA derived from T cells, B-cell-depleted T cells, or PBMCs.

Participant-reported clinical history was the basis for cohort assignment. The CDR3 loop spans 14 amino acids. With 5 bases clipped from V and 5 bases from J, the junction kept 2 bases outside the gene matches. Germline CDR1 MNHEY, CDR2 SMNVEV (reference sequence). Per the study methods: By means of reference gene primer amplification, nucleated cell counts were estimated. Some clones are missing from TCRdb's copy, which holds only in-frame ones; the method was immunoSEQ multiplex PCR. Clone size and V and J calls were adopted from that table, with D and trimming inferred from the DNA. The sample lists fewer than 250,000 clones, about 83% occurring once.

This clonotype originated in a woman in her 50s who had recovered from COVID-19. The V gene is TRBV27, the J gene TRBJ2-3, with 12 bases identical to TRBD1. Sequenced: PBMCs or T cells enriched from blood (not recorded which). CDR3: CASSRDRGRDTQYF. The CDR3 DNA follows: TGTGCCAGCAGTAGGGACAGGGGGCGAGATACGCAGTATTTT.